This passage covers 30 T cell receptor beta chains from one sample sequenced in a study of blood T cells in healthy people across ages. Next came a second PCR, run for 7 to 11 cycles, which used a sample-barcoded 5' primer along with a J-beta primer mix. Each CDR3 protein gets one entry after TCRdb re-called the 5' RACE reads with MiXCR. The sample yields over a million distinct CDR3 sequences, approximately 40% seen once. Sequences were obtained from blood. The receptors stem from a woman between 18 and 29 years old in good health.

This clonotype was counted a few times. CDR3 sequence (DNA): TGTGCCAGCAGCCAAGATCTAGCGGCGGACGAGCAGTACTTC. Encoded protein: CASSQDLAADEQYF. This chain links TRBV4-2 with TRBJ2-7; 7 positions match TRBD2. The CDR3 totals 14 residues. Germline V gives CDR1 LGHNA, CDR2 YNFKEQ. V dropped 0 bases and J dropped 5; count of bases not matched to a gene: 4.

The V and J genes are TRBV20-1 and TRBJ2-5; maybe TRBD1 (6 bases). The J call could be wrong; TRBJ2-7 is a better fit for the DNA end. The CDR3 runs to 14 residues. CDR1 is DFQATT and CDR2 is SNEGSKA in the germline V gene (reference sequence). This CDR3 reads CSASPPRGIREQYF. In DNA form, the CDR3 reads TGCAGTGCTAGTCCCCCTAGGGGGATTCGCGAGCAGTACTTC.

Regarding this clonotype: One junction end does not reproduce the germline sequence, and a read error may be involved. The chain links TRBV12-3 or TRBV12-4 to TRBJ2-3, with 8 bases that match TRBD1. This CDR3 comprises 15 residues. CDR3 amino acids: CASSLGTGYPDMQYF. CDR3 in DNA: TGTGCCAGCAGTTTAGGGACAGGGTATCCAGATATGCAGTATTTT.

Remarks on this clonotype: The CDR3 does not close with the conserved phenylalanine or tryptophan, likely indicating a read error. The rearrangement uses TRBV12-3 or TRBV12-4 and TRBJ2-3; D is unresolved. The CDR3 is 12 residues long. V was pared by 0 bases and J by 5 bases, with 3 bases between. CDR3 nucleotide sequence: TGTGCCAGCAGTTTAGCAGGAGATACGCAGTATTTA. Residues: CASSLAGDTQYL.

J is TRBJ2-5 and V is TRBV7-9; the match to TRBD1 covers 7 bases. Germline CDR1 SEHNR, CDR2 FQNEAQ (reference sequence). V dropped 4 bases and J dropped 0; count of bases not matched to a gene: 5. The CDR3 has 15 residues. DNA of the CDR3: TGTGCCAGCAGCTCCAGGGACAGAAACCAAGAGACCCAGTACTTC. Its translation is CASSSRDRNQETQYF.

This clonotype has more than one count but fewer than ten. The V and J genes are TRBV4-2 and TRBJ1-2, with 9 positions matching TRBD1. The CDR3 extends over 17 amino acids. The germline gives CDR1 LGHNA, CDR2 YNFKEQ. Trimming took 0 bases from V and 3 from J; bases not matched to a gene: 8. The DNA for the CDR3 is TGTGCCAGCAGCCAAGATACAGGGGGCGCGATATACTATGGCTACACCTTC. Translated: CASSQDTGGAIYYGYTF.

The V call is TRBV3-1, the J call TRBJ2-4, with D tentatively TRBD1 (6 bases). Germline-derived CDR1 and CDR2 are LGHDT and YNNKEL (reference sequence). This CDR3 contains 15 residues. V lost 3 bases to trimming and J lost 2 bases, with 11 bases between them. The CDR3 region has the DNA TGTGCCAGCAGCCATCGGACAGCATCCAAAAACATTCAGTACTTC. Protein product: CASSHRTASKNIQYF.

This chain uses TRBV11-2 with TRBJ2-2, with 8 nucleotides matching TRBD1. Germline CDR1 and CDR2: SGHAT and FQNNGV. CDR3 size: 15 residues. With V trimmed by 5 bases and J by 6 bases, 8 bases remained unmatched. CDR3 in DNA: TGTGCCAGCAGCGCCTTGACAGGGGAAGCCGGGGAGCTGTTTTTT. Its translation: CASSALTGEAGELFF.

This clonotype turned up a few times. The chain couples TRBV2 to TRBJ2-1, with D perhaps matching TRBD1 (5 bases). Germline lookup yields CDR1 SNHLY and CDR2 FYNNEI. V lost 2 bases to trimming and J lost 7 bases, with 18 bases between them. This CDR3 is built from 16 residues. CDR3 in amino acids: CASSEMWQGSFNEQFF. In DNA, the CDR3 is TGTGCCAGCAGTGAAATGTGGCAGGGATCCTTTAATGAGCAGTTCTTC.

The chain uses TRBV4-2 and TRBJ1-2, with D unresolved. The CDR3 spans 14 residues. Trimming stripped 7 bases from V and 0 bases from J, with 12 bases between. Germline V gene sequence: CDR1 LGHNA, CDR2 YNFKEQ. The CDR3 spells CASNTEEANYGYTF. CDR3 sequence (DNA): TGTGCCAGCAACACGGAGGAAGCTAACTATGGCTACACCTTC.

This clonotype was found many times. V and J are TRBV5-1 and TRBJ2-1; the D gene is possibly TRBD1 (6 bases). This CDR3 region has 16 residues. Germline-derived CDR1 and CDR2 are SGHRS and YFSETQ. V gave up 1 base and J gave up 0 bases, with 11 bases separating them. The DNA of the CDR3 is TGCGCCAGCAGCTTGATTGGGGGCCTCTCCTACAATGAGCAGTTCTTC. The encoded protein is CASSLIGGLSYNEQFF. Full variable domain (rest looked up from reference TRBV5-1 and TRBJ2-1): KAGVTQTPRYLIKTRGQQVTLSCSPISGHRSVSWYQQTPGQGLQFLFEYFSETQRNKGNFPGRFSGRQFSNSRSEMNVSTLELGDSALYLCASSLIGGLSYNEQFFGPGTRLTVL.

The V gene is TRBV28, the J gene TRBJ2-1, with no clear D. The V gene lost 5 bases and the J gene lost 10 bases, with 21 bases spanning the gap. CDR3 length equals 15 residues. CDR1 MDHEN and CDR2 SYDVKM come from the germline V gene. Here the CDR3 reads CASSPRTWGSYEQFF. The CDR3 nucleotides read TGTGCCAGCAGTCCCCGGACCTGGGGTTCCTACGAGCAGTTCTTC.

The rearrangement uses TRBV10-3 and TRBJ1-4; TRBD1 matches 7 bases. Germline trimming cut 10 bases from V and 4 bases from J; bases unmatched to any gene: 6. The CDR3 length is 13 residues. The germline CDR1 and CDR2 sequences are ENHRY and SYGVKD. CDR3 protein: CATSSGGNEKLFF. The CDR3 coding sequence is TGTGCCACCTCTTCAGGGGGTAATGAAAAACTGTTTTTT.

This clonotype has only a few counts. The V gene is TRBV7-2, the J gene TRBJ2-2; 11 bases line up with TRBD2. This CDR3 contains 14 residues. V lost 11 bases, J lost 3 bases, and 5 bases stayed unmatched. Germline V gene data show CDR1 as SGHTA and CDR2 as FQGNSA. The CDR3 sequence is CAATSGGYTGELFF. Here the CDR3 DNA reads TGTGCCGCCACTAGCGGGGGTTACACCGGGGAGCTGTTTTTT.

Many counts were recorded for this clonotype. The chain carries TRBV5-6 and TRBJ2-7, with D hard to call. The CDR3 totals 13 residues. Trimming shortened V by 5 bases and J by 3 bases, and 12 bases separated the two germline ends. Looked up from germline, CDR1 is SGHDT and CDR2 is YYEEEE. CDR3: CASSLRLIYEQYF. The CDR3 nucleotides read TGTGCCAGCAGTTTGCGGCTGATCTACGAGCAGTACTTC.

The chain uses TRBV5-1 and TRBJ1-2, with a tentative D call TRBD1 (5 bases). The CDR3 has 14 amino acids. Trimming removed 0 bases at V and 2 bases at J, with 8 bases between. Germline V CDR1 and CDR2: SGHRS, YFSETQ. The CDR3 bases are TGCGCCAGCAGCTTGGGAGGGGAAAACTATGGCTACACCTTC. Protein sequence: CASSLGGENYGYTF.

This clonotype was seen a few times. The CDR3 region has the DNA TGCAGTGCTAGAGATAGGGAGGACTATGGCTACACCTTC. Its protein is CSARDREDYGYTF. V gene TRBV20-1 combines with J gene TRBJ1-2; no clear D. The germline V gene encodes CDR1 DFQATT and CDR2 SNEGSKA (reference sequence). This CDR3 region has 13 residues. V lost 0 bases, J lost 3 bases, and 8 bases lay in between.

This clonotype was seen a few times. J is TRBJ2-1 and V is TRBV12-3 or TRBV12-4, with a tentative D call TRBD2 (6 bases). This CDR3 contains 13 residues. Trimming cost V 1 base and J 9 bases, with 10 bases left between them. CDR3 sequence (DNA): TGTGCCAGCAGTTTAGGGTGGGAGGCTGAGCAGTTCTTC. As protein: CASSLGWEAEQFF.

This clonotype has more than one count but fewer than ten. J is TRBJ2-5 and V is TRBV15; 13 bases match TRBD2. Unmatched junction bases numbered 7, after V lost 1 base and J lost 2 bases. The length of the CDR3 is 18 residues. Germline V gene data show CDR1 as LNHNV and CDR2 as YYDKDF (reference sequence). CDR3 coding DNA: TGTGCCACCAGCAGAGGGATAGAACTAGCGGGGGGGCAAGAGACCCAGTACTTC. Its protein is CATSRGIELAGGQETQYF.

This clonotype has only a few counts. V usage is TRBV5-1 and J usage is TRBJ2-5, with 12 nucleotides matching TRBD1. V lost 8 bases to trimming and J lost 13 bases; unmatched junction nucleotides: 12. Germline values: CDR1 SGHRS, CDR2 YFSETQ. CDR3 length equals 13 residues. The CDR3 DNA reads as TGCGCCAGTACCGGGACAGGGGGCGATCGTCGGTACTTC. It encodes CASTGTGGDRRYF. Filled out from reference TRBV5-1 and TRBJ2-5, the complete variable domain reads KAGVTQTPRYLIKTRGQQVTLSCSPISGHRSVSWYQQTPGQGLQFLFEYFSETQRNKGNFPGRFSGRQFSNSRSEMNVSTLELGDSALYLCASTGTGGDRRYFGPGTRLLVL.

This clonotype was detected many times. The chain couples TRBV29-1 to TRBJ2-3; 7 bases align to TRBD1. The CDR3 spans 14 residues. Trimming took 8 bases from V and 4 from J; bases not matched to a gene: 12. Germline lookup yields CDR1 SQVTM and CDR2 ANQGSEA. CDR3 DNA: TGCAGCTCGCAGACAGGGTCCCGGGCAGATACGCAGTATTTT. It specifies CSSQTGSRADTQYF.

Here the CDR3 DNA reads TGTGCCAGCAGTTACTCGAGGCCTAAGGGGGCATCCTACGAGCAGTACTTC. Protein: CASSYSRPKGASYEQYF. The V call is TRBV6-7, the J call TRBJ2-7, with 7 nucleotides matching TRBD1. TRBV6-7 falls under the ORF class, with uncertain function. The CDR3 runs 17 residues. Trimming cost V 0 bases and J 1 base; bases outside gene matches: 9.

The J gene is TRBJ2-3, the V gene TRBV6-5; no reliable D call. V was pared by 7 bases and J by 4 bases, with 12 bases between. Looked up from germline, CDR1 is MNHEY and CDR2 is SVGAGI. The CDR3 runs 13 residues. CDR3 DNA: TGTGCCAGCAACAAGTACGGAGCAGATACGCAGTATTTT. Its protein product is CASNKYGADTQYF.

This clonotype was recorded many times. The V call is TRBV20-1, the J call TRBJ1-5; possibly TRBD1 for D (6 bases). V lost 1 base to trimming and J lost 1 base, with 8 bases between them. The CDR3 is 14 residues long. Germline V gene sequence: CDR1 DFQATT, CDR2 SNEGSKA (reference sequence). In nucleotides, the CDR3 is TGCAGTGCTAGAGGGGGGGCCAGCAATCAGCCCCAGCATTTT. This gives the protein CSARGGASNQPQHF.

This sequence joins TRBV21-1 and TRBJ2-5; the table's D call, TRBD1, was not checked against the DNA. TRBV21-1 is labeled a pseudogene. The CDR3 runs to 15 residues. CDR3 protein: CASSSGDRDKGTQYF. CDR3 DNA: TGTGCCAGCAGCTCCGGGGACAGGGATAAAGGGACCCAGTACTTC.

This chain links TRBV20-1 with TRBJ2-1, with D possibly being TRBD2 (6 bases). This CDR3 comprises 15 residues. Germline V CDR1 and CDR2: DFQATT, SNEGSKA (reference sequence). The germline V and J ends were trimmed by 0 bases and 5 bases, with 14 bases remaining between them. The chain's CDR3 is CSARDPRTTNNEQFF. The CDR3 coding sequence is TGCAGTGCTAGAGATCCGAGGACTACCAACAATGAGCAGTTCTTC.

The V gene is TRBV14, the J gene TRBJ2-7; 9 bases are shared with TRBD1. V lost 5 bases, J lost 3 bases, and 8 bases stayed unmatched. Germline V gene lookup returns CDR1 SGHDN and CDR2 FVKESK. The CDR3 runs 15 residues. CDR3 in amino acids: CASSAPGQGYYEQYF. Written as DNA, the CDR3 is TGTGCCAGCAGCGCACCGGGACAGGGCTACTACGAGCAGTACTTC.

The rearrangement links TRBV20-1 to TRBJ2-5; TRBD1 is a possible D gene (6 bases). The CDR3 sequence is 13 residues long. Looked up from germline, CDR1 is DFQATT and CDR2 is SNEGSKA (reference sequence). V lost 4 bases and J 5 bases, leaving 14 bases between the germline ends. The chain's CDR3 is CSAMDRQRETQYF. CDR3 nucleotides: TGCAGTGCTATGGACAGACAACGGGAGACCCAGTACTTC.

This clonotype has only a few counts. The chain links TRBV7-9 to TRBJ2-5; 7 bases line up with TRBD1. The germline V gene encodes CDR1 SEHNR and CDR2 FQNEAQ (reference sequence). The CDR3 has 15 residues. V dropped 5 bases and J dropped 4; count of bases not matched to a gene: 10. CDR3 coding DNA: TGTGCCAGCAGCCCGACAGGGAATTACGGAGAGACCCAGTACTTC. The encoded protein is CASSPTGNYGETQYF.

V is TRBV7-2 and J is TRBJ2-7; TRBD2 might be the D (6 bases). Trimming removed 2 bases at V and 7 bases at J, with 15 bases between. Germline loops: CDR1 SGHTA, CDR2 FQGNSA. This CDR3 has 14 residues. The DNA of the CDR3 is TGTGCCAGCAGCTTACAGGAGGGCTACAATGAGCAGTACTTC. Translated, it gives CASSLQEGYNEQYF.